Sequencing of this T cell receptor beta chain was carried out in a study of T cells after yellow fever vaccination. General study points: A large majority of primary-vaccination clones showed up again after the booster (roughly 96% CD4, approximately 90% CD8). Within FACS-sorted repertoires, abundant clonotypes contaminating from the bulk population could be present. Some clonotypes, a small share, were shared between CD4 and CD8 compartments.

This CDR3 is 17 amino acids long. V was clipped by 2 bases and J by 4 bases; unmatched bases: 10. Germline V gives CDR1 MNHEY, CDR2 SVGAGI. This clonotype was observed many times. Its specificity is unknown. The authors made TCR cDNA by 5'RACE template switching, adding a universal primer site and UMIs. TCRdb called the 5' RACE reads again in MiXCR, with one record for every CDR3 protein. The data show 250,000 to 350,000 distinct CDR3 sequences, 3.5% to 4.5% seen once. The material was PBMCs, obtained 15 days after the yellow fever booster vaccination. This chain uses TRBV6-5 with TRBJ2-5, with 10 bases aligning to TRBD2. This sequence was found in a man younger than 35 who received the YFV17D yellow fever vaccine. CDR3: CASSYGVGLAVGETQYF. In nucleotides, the CDR3 is TGTGCCAGCAGTTACGGAGTAGGACTAGCGGTTGGAGAGACCCAGTACTTC.